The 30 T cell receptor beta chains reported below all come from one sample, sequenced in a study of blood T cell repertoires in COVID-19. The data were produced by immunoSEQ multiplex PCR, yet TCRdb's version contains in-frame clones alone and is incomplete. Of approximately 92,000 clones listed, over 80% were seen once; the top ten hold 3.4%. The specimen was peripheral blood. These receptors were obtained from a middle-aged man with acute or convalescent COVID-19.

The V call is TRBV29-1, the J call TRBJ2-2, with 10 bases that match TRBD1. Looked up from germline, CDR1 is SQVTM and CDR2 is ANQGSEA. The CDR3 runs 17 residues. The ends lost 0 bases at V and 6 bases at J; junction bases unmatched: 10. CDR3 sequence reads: CSVEDRGRDRGSGELFF. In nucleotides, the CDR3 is TGCAGCGTTGAAGATAGGGGACGGGACAGGGGATCCGGGGAGCTGTTTTTT.

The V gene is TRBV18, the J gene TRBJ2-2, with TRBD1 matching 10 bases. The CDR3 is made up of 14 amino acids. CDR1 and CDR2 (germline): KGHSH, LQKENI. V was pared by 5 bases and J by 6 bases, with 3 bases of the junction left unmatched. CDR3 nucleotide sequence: TGTGCCAGCTCATCGACAGGGGGCGCCGGGGAGCTGTTTTTT. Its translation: CASSSTGGAGELFF.

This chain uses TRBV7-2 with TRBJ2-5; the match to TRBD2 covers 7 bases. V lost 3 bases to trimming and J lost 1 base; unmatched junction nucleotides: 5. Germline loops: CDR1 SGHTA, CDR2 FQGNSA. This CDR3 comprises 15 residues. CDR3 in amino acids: CASSFKSGTQETQYF. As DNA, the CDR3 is TGTGCCAGCAGCTTCAAGAGCGGGACCCAAGAGACCCAGTACTTC.

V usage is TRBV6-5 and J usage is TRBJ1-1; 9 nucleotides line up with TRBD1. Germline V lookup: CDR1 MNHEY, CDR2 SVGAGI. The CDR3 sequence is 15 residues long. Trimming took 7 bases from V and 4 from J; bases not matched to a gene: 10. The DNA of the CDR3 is TGTGCCAGCACCCATGGACAGGGGATGTTCACTGAAGCTTTCTTT. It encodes CASTHGQGMFTEAFF.

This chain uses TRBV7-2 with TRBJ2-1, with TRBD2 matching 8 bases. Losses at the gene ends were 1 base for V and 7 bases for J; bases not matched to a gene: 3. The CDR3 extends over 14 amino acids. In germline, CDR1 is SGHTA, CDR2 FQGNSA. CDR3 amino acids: CASSLGLALNEQFF. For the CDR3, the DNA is TGTGCCAGCAGCTTAGGACTAGCGCTTAATGAGCAGTTCTTC.

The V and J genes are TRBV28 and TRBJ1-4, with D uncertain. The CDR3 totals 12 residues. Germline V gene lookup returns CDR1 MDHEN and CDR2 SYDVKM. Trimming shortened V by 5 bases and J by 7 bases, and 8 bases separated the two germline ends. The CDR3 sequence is CASSPPVEKLFF. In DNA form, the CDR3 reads TGTGCCAGCAGTCCCCCCGTTGAAAAACTGTTTTTT. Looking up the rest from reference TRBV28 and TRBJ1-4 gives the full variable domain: DVKVTQSSRYLVKRTGEKVFLECVQDMDHENMFWYRQDPGLGLRLIYFSYDVKMKEKGDIPEGYSVSREKKERFSLILESASTNQTSMYLCASSPPVEKLFFGSGTQLSVL.

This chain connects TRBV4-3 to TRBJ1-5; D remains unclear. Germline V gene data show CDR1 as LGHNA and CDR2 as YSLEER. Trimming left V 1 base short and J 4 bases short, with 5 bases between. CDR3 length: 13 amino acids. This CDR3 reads CASSQGRNQPQHF. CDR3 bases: TGCGCCAGCAGCCAAGGCAGGAATCAGCCCCAGCATTTT.

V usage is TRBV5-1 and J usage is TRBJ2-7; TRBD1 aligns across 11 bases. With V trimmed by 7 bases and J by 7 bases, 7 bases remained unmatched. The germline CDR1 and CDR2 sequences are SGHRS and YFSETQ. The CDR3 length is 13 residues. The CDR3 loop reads CASGRDRGFEQYF. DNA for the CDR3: TGCGCCAGCGGCCGGGACAGGGGGTTTGAGCAGTACTTC. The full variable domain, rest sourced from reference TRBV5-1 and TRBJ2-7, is KAGVTQTPRYLIKTRGQQVTLSCSPISGHRSVSWYQQTPGQGLQFLFEYFSETQRNKGNFPGRFSGRQFSNSRSEMNVSTLELGDSALYLCASGRDRGFEQYFGPGTRLTVT.

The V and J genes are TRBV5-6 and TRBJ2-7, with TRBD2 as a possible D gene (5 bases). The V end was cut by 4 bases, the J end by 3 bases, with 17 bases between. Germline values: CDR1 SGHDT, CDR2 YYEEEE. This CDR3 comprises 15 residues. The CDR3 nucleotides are TGTGCCAGCAGCCCGAGAGGGAAGCTGGGCTACGAGCAGTACTTC. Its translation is CASSPRGKLGYEQYF.

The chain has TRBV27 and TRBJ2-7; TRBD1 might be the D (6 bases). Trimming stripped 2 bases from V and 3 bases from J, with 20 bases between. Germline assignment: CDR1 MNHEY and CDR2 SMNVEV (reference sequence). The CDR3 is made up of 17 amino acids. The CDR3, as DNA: TGTGCCAGCAGTTTAGGCATTACTCGAGGGGGTTTCTACGAGCAGTACTTC. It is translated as CASSLGITRGGFYEQYF.

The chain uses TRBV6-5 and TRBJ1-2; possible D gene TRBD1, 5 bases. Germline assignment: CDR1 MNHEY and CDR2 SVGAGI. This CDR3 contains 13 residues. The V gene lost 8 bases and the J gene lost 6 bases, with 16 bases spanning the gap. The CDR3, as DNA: TGTGCCAGCCGAGTCGGGGGGAGCAATGGCTACACCTTC. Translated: CASRVGGSNGYTF.

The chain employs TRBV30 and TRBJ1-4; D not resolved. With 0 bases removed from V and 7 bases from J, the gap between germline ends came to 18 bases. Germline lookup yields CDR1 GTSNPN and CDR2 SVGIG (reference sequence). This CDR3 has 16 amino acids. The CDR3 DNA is TGTGCCTGGAGTGTACTCGGAGTTTTAGGTCGTGAAAAACTGTTTTTT. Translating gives CAWSVLGVLGREKLFF.

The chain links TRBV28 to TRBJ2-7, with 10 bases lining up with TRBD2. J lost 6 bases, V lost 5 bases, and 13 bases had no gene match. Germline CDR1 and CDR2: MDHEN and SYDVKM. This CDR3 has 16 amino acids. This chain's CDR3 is CASSRTSGPRGAEQYF. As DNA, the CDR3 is TGTGCCAGCAGTAGGACTAGCGGACCACGAGGGGCCGAGCAGTACTTC.

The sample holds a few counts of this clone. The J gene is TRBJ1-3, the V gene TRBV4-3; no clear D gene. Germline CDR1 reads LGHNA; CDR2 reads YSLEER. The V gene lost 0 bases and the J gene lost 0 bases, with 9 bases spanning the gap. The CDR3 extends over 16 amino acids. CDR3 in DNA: TGCGCCAGCAGCCAAGACTCAGGCCTCTCTGGAAACACCATATATTTT. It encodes CASSQDSGLSGNTIYF.

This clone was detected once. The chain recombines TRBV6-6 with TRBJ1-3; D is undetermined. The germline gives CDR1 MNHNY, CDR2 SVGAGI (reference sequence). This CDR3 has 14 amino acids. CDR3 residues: CAGGLDTSGNTIYF. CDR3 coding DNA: TGTGCAGGCGGTCTAGATACCTCTGGAAACACCATATATTTT.

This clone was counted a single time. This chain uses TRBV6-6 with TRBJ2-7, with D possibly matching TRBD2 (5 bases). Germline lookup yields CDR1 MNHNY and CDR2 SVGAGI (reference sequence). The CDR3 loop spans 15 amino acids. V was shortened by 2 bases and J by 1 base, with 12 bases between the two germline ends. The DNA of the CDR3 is TGTGCCAGCAGTTACAGCGGAACTGGGTCCTACGAGCAGTACTTC. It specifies CASSYSGTGSYEQYF.

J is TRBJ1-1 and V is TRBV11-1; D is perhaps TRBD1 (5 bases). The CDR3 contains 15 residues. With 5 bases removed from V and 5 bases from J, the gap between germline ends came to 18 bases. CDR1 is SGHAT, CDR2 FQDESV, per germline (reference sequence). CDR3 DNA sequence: TGTGCCAGCAGCGCCCTCTCCGACGGGGGAACTGAAGCTTTCTTT. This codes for CASSALSDGGTEAFF.

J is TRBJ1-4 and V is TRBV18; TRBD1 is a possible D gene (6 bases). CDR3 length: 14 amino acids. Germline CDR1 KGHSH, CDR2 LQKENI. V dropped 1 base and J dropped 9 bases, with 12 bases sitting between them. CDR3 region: CASSPQGDLKKLFF. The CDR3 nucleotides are TGTGCCAGCTCACCACAGGGGGATCTTAAAAAACTGTTTTTT.

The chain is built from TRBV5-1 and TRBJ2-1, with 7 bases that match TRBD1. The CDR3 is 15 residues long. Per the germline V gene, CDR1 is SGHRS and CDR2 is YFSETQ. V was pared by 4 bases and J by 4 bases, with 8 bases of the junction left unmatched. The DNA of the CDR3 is TGCGCCAGCAGCACGACAGGGTCGGATTACAATGAGCAGTTCTTC. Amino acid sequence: CASSTTGSDYNEQFF.

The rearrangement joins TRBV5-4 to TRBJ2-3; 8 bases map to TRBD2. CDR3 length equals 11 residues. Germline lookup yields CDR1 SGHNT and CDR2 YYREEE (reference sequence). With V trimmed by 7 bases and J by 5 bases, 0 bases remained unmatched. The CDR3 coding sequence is TGTGCCAGCGCGGGAGGAGATACGCAGTATTTT. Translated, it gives CASAGGDTQYF.

The CDR3 loop is CASRDGTGGYEQYF. The CDR3 coding sequence is TGTGCCAGCAGAGACGGGACAGGGGGCTACGAGCAGTACTTC. The rearrangement links TRBV2 to TRBJ2-7; 11 bases map to TRBD1. V lost 6 bases, J lost 3 bases, and 4 bases stayed unmatched. Germline CDR1 reads SNHLY; CDR2 reads FYNNEI. The CDR3 has 14 residues.

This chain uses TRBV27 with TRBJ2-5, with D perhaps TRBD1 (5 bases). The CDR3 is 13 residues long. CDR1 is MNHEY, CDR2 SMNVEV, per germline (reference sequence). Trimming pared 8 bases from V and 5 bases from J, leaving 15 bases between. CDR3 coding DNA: TGTGCCAGCCGGTTAGGCAGGGCGGAGACCCAGTACTTC. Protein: CASRLGRAETQYF.

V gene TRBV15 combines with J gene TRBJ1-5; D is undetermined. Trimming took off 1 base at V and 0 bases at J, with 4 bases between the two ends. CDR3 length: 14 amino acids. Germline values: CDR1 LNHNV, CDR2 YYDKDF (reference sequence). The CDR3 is CATSRVGSNQPQHF. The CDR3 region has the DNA TGTGCCACCAGCAGAGTCGGTAGCAATCAGCCCCAGCATTTT.

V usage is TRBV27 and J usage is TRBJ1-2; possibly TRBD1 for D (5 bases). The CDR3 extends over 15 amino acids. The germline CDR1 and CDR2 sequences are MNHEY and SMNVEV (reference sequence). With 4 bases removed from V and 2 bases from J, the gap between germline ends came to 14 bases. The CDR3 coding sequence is TGTGCCAGCAGTTCTTGGGGGGGTACAAACTATGGCTACACCTTC. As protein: CASSSWGGTNYGYTF.

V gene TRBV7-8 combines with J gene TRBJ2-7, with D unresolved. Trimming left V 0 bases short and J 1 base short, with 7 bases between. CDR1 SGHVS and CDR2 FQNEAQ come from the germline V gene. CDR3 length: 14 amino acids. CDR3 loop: CASSLAETSYEQYF. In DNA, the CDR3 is TGTGCCAGCAGCTTAGCTGAAACTTCCTACGAGCAGTACTTC. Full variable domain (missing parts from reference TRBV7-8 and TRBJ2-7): GAGVSQSPRYKVAKRGQDVALRCDPISGHVSLFWYQQALGQGPEFLTYFQNEAQLDKSGLPSDRFFAERPEGSVSTLKIQRTQQEDSAVYLCASSLAETSYEQYFGPGTRLTVT.

CDR3 nucleotides: TGTGCCAGCAGTGTACAGGGGACAGATACGCAGTATTTT. It is translated as CASSVQGTDTQYF. The V gene is TRBV6-4, the J gene TRBJ2-3; TRBD1 matches 7 bases. Germline CDR1 MRHNA, CDR2 SNTAGT. J gave up 3 bases and V 4 bases, and 1 base lay outside the gene matches. This CDR3 is 13 amino acids long.

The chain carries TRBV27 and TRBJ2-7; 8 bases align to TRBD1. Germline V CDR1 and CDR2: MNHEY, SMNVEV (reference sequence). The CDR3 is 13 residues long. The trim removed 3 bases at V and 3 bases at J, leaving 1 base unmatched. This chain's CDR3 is CASSLTGDYEQYF. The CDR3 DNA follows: TGTGCCAGCAGTTTGACAGGGGACTACGAGCAGTACTTC.

In DNA, the CDR3 is TGCAGTGCTAGTCCAGGGCCTGGGGCCAACGTCCTGACTTTC. This translates into CSASPGPGANVLTF. This chain links TRBV20-1 with TRBJ2-6, with D possibly being TRBD1 (5 bases). The CDR3 has 14 amino acids. V was cut by 3 bases and J by 2 bases, with 8 bases left in between. Germline lookup yields CDR1 DFQATT and CDR2 SNEGSKA (reference sequence).

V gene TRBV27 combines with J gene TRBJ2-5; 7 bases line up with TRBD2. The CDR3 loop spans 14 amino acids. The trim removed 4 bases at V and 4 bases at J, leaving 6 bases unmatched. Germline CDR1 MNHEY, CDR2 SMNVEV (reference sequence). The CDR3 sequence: CASSYRLAGETQYF. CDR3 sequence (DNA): TGTGCCAGCAGTTACCGACTAGCTGGAGAGACCCAGTACTTC.

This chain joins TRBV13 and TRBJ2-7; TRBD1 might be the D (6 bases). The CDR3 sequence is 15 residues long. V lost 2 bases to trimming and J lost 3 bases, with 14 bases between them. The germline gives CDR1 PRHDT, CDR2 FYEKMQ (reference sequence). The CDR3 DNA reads TGTGCCAGCAGCTTAATCGCGGACAGAAACTACGAGCAGTACTTC. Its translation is CASSLIADRNYEQYF. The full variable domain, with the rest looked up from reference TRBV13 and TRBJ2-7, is AAGVIQSPRHLIKEKRETATLKCYPIPRHDTVYWYQQGPGQDPQFLISFYEKMQSDKGSIPDRFSAQQFSDYHSELNMSSLELGDSALYFCASSLIADRNYEQYFGPGTRLTVT.